This T cell receptor beta chain was captured in a study of blood T cell repertoires in COVID-19. Study overall: Both acute and convalescent COVID-19 samples were obtained from the United States, Italy and Spain. Nucleic acid was either cDNA or gDNA, and it came from T cells, B-cell-depleted T cells, or PBMCs.

This clone showed up just once. Original analysis: Researchers report that nucleated cell counts were estimated from reference gene primer amplification. Here immunoSEQ multiplex PCR was the method, and the copy in TCRdb shows in-frame clones only, minus some. V, J and clone size were drawn from that table, and D and trimming were deduced from the DNA. The data contain almost 70,000 clones, roughly 79% of them singletons. Germline V gene lookup returns CDR1 SGHNT and CDR2 YYREEE (reference sequence). The CDR3 length is 15 residues. With V trimmed by 2 bases and J by 6 bases, 8 bases remained unmatched.

The clonotype comes from a human donor in a cohort sampled during active COVID-19. The chain couples TRBV5-4 to TRBJ2-3; 8 bases map to TRBD1. Specimen: peripheral blood. The CDR3 DNA is TGTGCCAGCAGCTTTAGACAGGGGTTCAAGGATACGCAGTATTTT. It codes for CASSFRQGFKDTQYF.